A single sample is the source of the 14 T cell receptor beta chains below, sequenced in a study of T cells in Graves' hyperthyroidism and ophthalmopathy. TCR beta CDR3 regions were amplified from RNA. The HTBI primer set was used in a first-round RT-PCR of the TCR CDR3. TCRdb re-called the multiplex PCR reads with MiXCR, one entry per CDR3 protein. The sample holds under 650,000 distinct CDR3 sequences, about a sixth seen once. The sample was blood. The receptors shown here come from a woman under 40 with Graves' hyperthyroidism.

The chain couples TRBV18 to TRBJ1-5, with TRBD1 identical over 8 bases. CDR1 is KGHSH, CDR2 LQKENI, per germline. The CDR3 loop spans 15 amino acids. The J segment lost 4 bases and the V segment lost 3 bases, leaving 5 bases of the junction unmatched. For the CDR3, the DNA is TGTGCCAGCTCACCCGACAGGGGAAAAAATCAGCCCCAGCATTTT. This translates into CASSPDRGKNQPQHF.

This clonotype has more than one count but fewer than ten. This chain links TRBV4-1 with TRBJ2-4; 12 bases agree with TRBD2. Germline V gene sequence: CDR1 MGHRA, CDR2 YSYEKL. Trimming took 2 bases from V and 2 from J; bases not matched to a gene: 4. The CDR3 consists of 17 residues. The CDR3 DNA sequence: TGCGCCAGCAGCCAACCGACTAGCGGGAGAACCAAAAACATTCAGTACTTC. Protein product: CASSQPTSGRTKNIQYF.

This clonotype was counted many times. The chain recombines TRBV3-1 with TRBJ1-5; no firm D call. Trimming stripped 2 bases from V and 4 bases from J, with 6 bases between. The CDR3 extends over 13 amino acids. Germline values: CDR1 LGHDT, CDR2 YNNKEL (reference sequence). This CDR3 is CASSQLSNQPQHF. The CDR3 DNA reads TGTGCCAGCAGCCAATTGTCGAATCAGCCCCAGCATTTT.

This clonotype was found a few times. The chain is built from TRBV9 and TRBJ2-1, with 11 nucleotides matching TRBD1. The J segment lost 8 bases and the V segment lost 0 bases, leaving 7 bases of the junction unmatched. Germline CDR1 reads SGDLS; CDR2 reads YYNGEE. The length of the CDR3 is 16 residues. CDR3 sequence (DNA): TGTGCCAGCAGCGTAGGTTGGACAGGGGGCATGGATGAGCAGTTCTTC. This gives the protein CASSVGWTGGMDEQFF.

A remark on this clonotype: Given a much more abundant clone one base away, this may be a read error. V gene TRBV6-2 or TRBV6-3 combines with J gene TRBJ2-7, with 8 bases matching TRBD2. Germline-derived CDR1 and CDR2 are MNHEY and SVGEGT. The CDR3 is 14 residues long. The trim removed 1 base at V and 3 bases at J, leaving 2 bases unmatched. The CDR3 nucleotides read TGTGCCAGCAGTTACTACGGGACTAGCTACGAGCAGTACTTC. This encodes CASSYYGTSYEQYF.

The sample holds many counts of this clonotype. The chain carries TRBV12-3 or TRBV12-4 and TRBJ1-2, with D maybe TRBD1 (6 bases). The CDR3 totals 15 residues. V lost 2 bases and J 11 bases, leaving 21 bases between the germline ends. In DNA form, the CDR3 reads TGTGCCAGCAGTTTACCAACTTTCGGGACACCCACTTACACCTTC. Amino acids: CASSLPTFGTPTYTF.

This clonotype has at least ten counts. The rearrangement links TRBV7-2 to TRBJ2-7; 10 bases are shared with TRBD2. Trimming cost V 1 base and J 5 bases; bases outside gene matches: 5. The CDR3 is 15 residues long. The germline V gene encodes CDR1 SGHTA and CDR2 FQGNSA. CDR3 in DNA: TGTGCCAGCAGCTTAGAAGGGACTAGCGCCCACGAGCAGTACTTC. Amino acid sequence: CASSLEGTSAHEQYF.

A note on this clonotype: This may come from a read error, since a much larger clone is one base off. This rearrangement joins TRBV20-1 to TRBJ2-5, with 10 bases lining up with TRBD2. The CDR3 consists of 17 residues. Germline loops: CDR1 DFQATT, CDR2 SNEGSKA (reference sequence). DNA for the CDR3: TGCAATGCCTCACCCGATCATAGCGGGAGGTCCGGGGAGACCCAGTACTTC. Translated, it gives CNASPDHSGRSGETQYF.

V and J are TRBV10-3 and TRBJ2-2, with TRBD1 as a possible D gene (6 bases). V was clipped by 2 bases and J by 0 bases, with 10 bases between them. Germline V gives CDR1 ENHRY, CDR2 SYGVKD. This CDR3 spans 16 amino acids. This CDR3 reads CAISETGPANTGELFF. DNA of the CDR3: TGTGCCATCAGTGAGACAGGGCCCGCGAACACCGGGGAGCTGTTTTTT.

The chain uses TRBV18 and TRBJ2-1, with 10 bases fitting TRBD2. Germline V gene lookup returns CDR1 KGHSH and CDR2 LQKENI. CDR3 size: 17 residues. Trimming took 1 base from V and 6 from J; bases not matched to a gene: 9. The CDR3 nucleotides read TGTGCCAGCTCACCACTTACAGCGGGAGGGCCGGGCAATGAGCAGTTCTTC. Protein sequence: CASSPLTAGGPGNEQFF.

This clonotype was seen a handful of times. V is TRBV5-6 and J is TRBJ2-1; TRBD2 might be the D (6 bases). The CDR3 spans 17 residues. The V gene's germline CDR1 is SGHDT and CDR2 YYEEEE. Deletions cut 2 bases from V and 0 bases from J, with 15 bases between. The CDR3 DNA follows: TGTGCCAGCAGCTTCCGCAGACTAGTAGGCTCCTACAATGAGCAGTTCTTC. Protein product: CASSFRRLVGSYNEQFF.

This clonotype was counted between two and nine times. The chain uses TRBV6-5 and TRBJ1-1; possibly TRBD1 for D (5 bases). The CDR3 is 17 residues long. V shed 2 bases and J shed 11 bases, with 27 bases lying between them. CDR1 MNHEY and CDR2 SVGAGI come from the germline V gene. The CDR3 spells CASSYAGRPSRGAKAFF. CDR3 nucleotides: TGTGCCAGCAGTTACGCGGGCAGGCCGAGTAGGGGTGCGAAGGCTTTCTTT.

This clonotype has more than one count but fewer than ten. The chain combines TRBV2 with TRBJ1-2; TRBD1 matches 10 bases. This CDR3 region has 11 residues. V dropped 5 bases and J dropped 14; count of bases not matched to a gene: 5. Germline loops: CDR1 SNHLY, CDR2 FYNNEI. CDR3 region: CASSRQGAQTF. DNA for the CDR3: TGTGCCAGCAGTCGACAGGGGGCGCAGACCTTC. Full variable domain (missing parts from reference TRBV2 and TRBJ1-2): EPEVTQTPSHQVTQMGQEVILRCVPISNHLYFYWYRQILGQKVEFLVSFYNNEISEKSEIFDDQFSVERPDGSNFTLKIRSTKLEDSAMYFCASSRQGAQTFGSGTRLTVV.

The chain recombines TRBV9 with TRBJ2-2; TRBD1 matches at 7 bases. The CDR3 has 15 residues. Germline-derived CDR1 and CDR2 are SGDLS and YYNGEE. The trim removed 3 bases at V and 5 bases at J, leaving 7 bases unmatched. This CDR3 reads CASSGQGTETGELFF. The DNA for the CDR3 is TGTGCCAGCAGCGGACAGGGTACCGAGACCGGGGAGCTGTTTTTT. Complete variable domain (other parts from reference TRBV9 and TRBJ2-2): DSGVTQTPKHLITATGQRVTLRCSPRSGDLSVYWYQQSLDQGLQFLIQYYNGEERAKGNILERFSAQQFPDLHSELNLSSLELGDSALYFCASSGQGTETGELFFGEGSRLTVL.